Shown below are 3 T cell receptor beta chains from a single sample sequenced in a study of T cell responses to AZD1222 COVID-19 vaccine. The assay was immunoSEQ multiplex PCR, and TCRdb's table has in-frame clones only and misses some. This table holds fewer than 200,000 clones, approximately 91% found once. The starting material was peripheral blood, obtained 28 days after the second AZD1222 dose. The receptors were sampled from an adult who received the AZD1222 COVID-19 vaccine.

V and J are TRBV7-6 and TRBJ1-1; D not certain. V was shortened by 5 bases and J by 1 base, with 14 bases between the two germline ends. CDR1 and CDR2 (germline): SGHVS, FNYEAQ. CDR3 length: 15 amino acids. As DNA, the CDR3 is TGTGCCAGCAGCCCGGACCCAGCTAGGAACACTGAAGCTTTCTTT. It codes for CASSPDPARNTEAFF.

This chain links TRBV7-2 with TRBJ1-1; TRBD1 matches 8 bases. CDR3 length: 13 residues. V trimming: 5 bases; J trimming: 4 bases; junction bases outside the gene matches: 3. Germline V gene lookup returns CDR1 SGHTA and CDR2 FQGNSA. For the CDR3, the DNA is TGTGCCAGCAGCCAGACAGGGGTCACTGAAGCTTTCTTT. It yields the protein CASSQTGVTEAFF. Full variable domain (rest looked up from reference TRBV7-2 and TRBJ1-1): GAGVSQSPSNKVTEKGKDVELRCDPISGHTALYWYRQSLGQGLEFLIYFQGNSAPDKSGLPSDRFSAERTGGSVSTLTIQRTQQEDSAVYLCASSQTGVTEAFFGQGTRLTVV.

The chain is built from TRBV25-1 and TRBJ1-5; maybe TRBD1 (5 bases). Per germline, CDR1 MGHDK and CDR2 SYGVNS. Trimming took 9 bases from V and 3 from J, leaving 15 bases between them. This CDR3 spans 14 amino acids. The CDR3 bases are TGTGCCAGTCAGGGCGGGGGTTCCAATCAGCCCCAGCATTTT. It yields the protein CASQGGGSNQPQHF.